This entry features one T cell receptor (beta chain) sequence. These data belong to a study of blood T cell repertoires in COVID-19. Original processing notes: Reference gene primer amplification yielded estimated nucleated cell counts. The table came from immunoSEQ multiplex PCR; TCRdb's copy has only in-frame clones and leaves some out. V, J and clone size reflect that table, while D and trimming were determined from the DNA. The repertoire holds fewer than 400,000 clones, about nine tenths seen once, with around 8.9% in the top ten. The length of the CDR3 is 15 residues. The germline CDR1 and CDR2 sequences are MNHNY and SVGAGI (reference sequence). V shed 6 bases and J shed 0 bases, with 14 bases lying between them.

The chain uses TRBV6-6 and TRBJ1-2; D unclear. The sample comprised PBMCs or T cells enriched from blood (not recorded which). This TCR was recovered from a young woman who had recovered from COVID-19. As DNA, the CDR3 is TGTGCCAGCAGCTTTGGAGCTACACCTAACTATGGCTACACCTTC. Its translation: CASSFGATPNYGYTF.